Listed here are 32 T cell receptor beta chains from one sample, sequenced in a study of shared clonotypes between healthy human individuals. Some clones are missing from TCRdb's copy, which holds only in-frame ones; the method was immunoSEQ multiplex PCR. In the table there are about 2.4 million clones, roughly 92% of which are singletons. The sample was naive CD4+ T cells sorted from blood. Sample subset: CD45RA+ positively selected. The receptors were sampled from a man aged 18 to 35 in good health.

V is TRBV5-8 and J is TRBJ1-5, with D possibly TRBD1 on 6 matching bases. The germline gives CDR1 SGHTS, CDR2 YDEGEE. With 4 bases removed from V and 0 bases from J, the gap between germline ends came to 14 bases. This CDR3 contains 16 residues. CDR3 residues: CASSTRDRYSNQPQHF. CDR3 nucleotide sequence: TGTGCCAGCAGCACCAGAGACAGGTATAGCAATCAGCCCCAGCATTTT.

Points on this clone: This specimen includes other DNA sequences encoding the same CDR3. V is TRBV9 and J is TRBJ2-1; a possible D gene is TRBD2 (6 bases). This CDR3 is 16 amino acids long. V was cut by 0 bases and J by 2 bases, with 12 bases left in between. The germline CDR1 and CDR2 sequences are SGDLS and YYNGEE. CDR3 nucleotides: TGTGCCAGCAGCGTAGCAGGGACGGGAGCCTACAATGAGCAGTTCTTC. Translated: CASSVAGTGAYNEQFF.

CDR3 DNA: TGTGCCAGCTCACGCCCCCGGGGGGACTCTGGAAACACCATATATTTT. Translation: CASSRPRGDSGNTIYF. This chain joins TRBV18 and TRBJ1-3; a possible D gene is TRBD1 (5 bases). Trimming stripped 4 bases from V and 0 bases from J, with 13 bases between. The CDR3 has 16 amino acids. From germline, CDR1 is KGHSH and CDR2 LQKENI.

The rearrangement joins TRBV29-1 to TRBJ2-1, with TRBD2 identical over 8 bases. Germline V lookup: CDR1 SQVTM, CDR2 ANQGSEA. There are 14 residues in the CDR3. Trimming at V came to 2 bases and at J to 2 bases, leaving 2 bases not matched to a gene. CDR3 nucleotide sequence: TGCAGCGTTGAAAAGCGGGGGACCTACAATGAGCAGTTCTTC. Its translation is CSVEKRGTYNEQFF.

This chain uses TRBV4-2 with TRBJ1-3; D is perhaps TRBD1 (5 bases). With 1 base removed from V and 6 bases from J, the gap between germline ends came to 7 bases. The V gene's germline CDR1 is LGHNA and CDR2 YNFKEQ. The CDR3 runs 13 residues. This chain's CDR3 is CASSQGGENTIYF. The CDR3 DNA follows: TGTGCCAGCAGCCAAGGGGGGGAAAACACCATATATTTT.

The chain is built from TRBV6-6 and TRBJ2-5, with 9 bases aligning to TRBD2. The J call may not be correct, given that the DNA end is closer to TRBJ2-7. CDR1 is MNHNY and CDR2 is SVGAGI in the germline V gene (reference sequence). The CDR3 has 15 amino acids. This CDR3 is CASRIAGEGNYEQYF. CDR3 coding DNA: TGTGCCAGCAGGATAGCGGGAGAAGGGAACTACGAGCAGTACTTC.

This clone has a single count. The CDR3 DNA reads as TGTGCCAGCAGCGGTGGTCCAGGGGCGTTTGAAAAACTGTTTTTT. Its translation is CASSGGPGAFEKLFF. V gene TRBV5-4 combines with J gene TRBJ1-4; tentatively, D is TRBD1 (6 bases). Germline assignment: CDR1 SGHNT and CDR2 YYREEE (reference sequence). This CDR3 has 15 residues. The V gene lost 4 bases and the J gene lost 7 bases, with 17 bases spanning the gap.

The chain uses TRBV6-1 and TRBJ1-5, with a weak D call TRBD1 (6 bases). CDR1 is MNHNS, CDR2 SASEGT, per germline. V lost 8 bases to trimming and J lost 7 bases, with 15 bases between them. The CDR3 length is 13 residues. The CDR3 region is CASGKQGGQPQHF. CDR3 DNA sequence: TGTGCCAGCGGAAAACAGGGTGGGCAGCCCCAGCATTTT.

The chain joins TRBV2 to TRBJ2-7; the match to TRBD2 covers 8 bases. Trimming cost V 7 bases and J 2 bases; bases outside gene matches: 7. The CDR3 length is 14 residues. The germline V gene encodes CDR1 SNHLY and CDR2 FYNNEI. CDR3 residues: CASTVAGRPYEQYF. The CDR3 DNA is TGTGCCAGCACCGTAGCGGGAAGACCCTACGAGCAGTACTTC.

Only one count was recorded for this clone. The chain employs TRBV5-4 and TRBJ2-7; D might be TRBD1 (6 bases). CDR3 length: 13 residues. V lost 4 bases and J lost 5, with 13 bases in between. Germline CDR1 reads SGHNT; CDR2 reads YYREEE (reference sequence). CDR3 DNA sequence: TGTGCCAGCAGCGAGGGGGTTACCCACGAGCAGTACTTC. Translating gives CASSEGVTHEQYF.

J is TRBJ1-1 and V is TRBV4-1; D perhaps matches TRBD1 (5 bases). V was clipped by 6 bases and J by 3 bases, with 17 bases between them. This CDR3 is 15 amino acids long. Per the germline V gene, CDR1 is MGHRA and CDR2 is YSYEKL. CDR3 protein: CASRDEQVQHTEAFF. CDR3 bases: TGCGCCAGCAGAGATGAACAGGTGCAACACACTGAAGCTTTCTTT.

The chain employs TRBV21-1 and TRBJ1-6. TRBV21-1 is a pseudogene. CDR3 length: 17 residues. CDR3 region: CASSKYGPGREDSPLHF. The CDR3 region has the DNA TGTGCCAGCAGCAAATATGGCCCGGGACGCGAAGATTCACCCCTCCACTTT.

The sample holds one count of this clone. V is TRBV11-2 and J is TRBJ1-6; D is ambiguous. CDR1 SGHAT and CDR2 FQNNGV come from the germline V gene. The CDR3 is 15 residues long. Trimming shortened V by 3 bases and J by 10 bases, and 16 bases separated the two germline ends. Here the CDR3 reads CASSLYPSTVSPLHF. In DNA, the CDR3 is TGTGCCAGCAGCTTGTACCCGAGCACGGTCTCACCCCTCCACTTT.

In nucleotides, the CDR3 is TGTGCCAGCAGCTCGAGAGGACTAGCGGGGGCTTCTTACAATGAGCAGTTCTTC. This encodes CASSSRGLAGASYNEQFF. V is TRBV7-3 and J is TRBJ2-1, with 13 bases fitting TRBD2. With 4 bases clipped from V and 4 bases from J, the junction kept 10 bases outside the gene matches. Germline CDR1 reads SGHTA; CDR2 reads FQGTGA. CDR3 length: 18 amino acids.

V usage is TRBV5-1 and J usage is TRBJ2-5, with a tentative D call TRBD2 (7 bases). Germline lookup yields CDR1 SGHRS and CDR2 YFSETQ. The CDR3 is 15 residues long. V was pared by 0 bases and J by 5 bases, with 14 bases between. CDR3 DNA: TGCGCCAGCAGCTTGGTTGCAGGGGAGGGTGAGACCCAGTACTTC. It is translated as CASSLVAGEGETQYF.

The chain is built from TRBV30 and TRBJ2-7, with 7 bases identical to TRBD1. V shed 0 bases and J 4 bases; nucleotides not matched to a gene: 6. Germline V gene data show CDR1 as GTSNPN and CDR2 as SVGIG (reference sequence). The CDR3 runs 14 residues. The chain's CDR3 is CAWSVWDRPYEQYF. The CDR3 DNA sequence: TGTGCCTGGAGTGTATGGGACAGACCTTACGAGCAGTACTTC.

Details on this clone: The junction differs from germline at one of its ends, possibly a read error. The chain joins TRBV7-7 to TRBJ2-5; no clear D. The CDR3 is 13 residues long. CDR1 and CDR2 from the germline V gene are SSHAT and FNYEAQ (reference sequence). The CDR3 protein is CASSFLYQETQYF. The CDR3 DNA reads TGTGCTAGCAGCTTCCTCTACCAAGAGACCCAGTACTTC.

The chain links TRBV7-8 to TRBJ2-3, with 7 bases aligning to TRBD2. CDR1 SGHVS and CDR2 FQNEAQ come from the germline V gene. After removal of 3 bases from V and 0 bases from J, the junction contained 3 bases not matched to a gene. The CDR3 loop spans 15 amino acids. CDR3 region: CASSLGLFSTDTQYF. CDR3 DNA: TGTGCCAGCAGCTTGGGACTATTTAGCACAGATACGCAGTATTTT.

The rearrangement uses TRBV18 and TRBJ1-3; the D gene is possibly TRBD1 (6 bases). The CDR3 loop spans 15 amino acids. Per germline, CDR1 KGHSH and CDR2 LQKENI. Between the trimmed V and J ends, which lost 5 bases and 5 bases, there was a span of 16 bases. CDR3 sequence reads: CASSTNRQGRNTIYF. The CDR3 bases are TGTGCCAGCTCAACCAATCGGCAGGGGAGAAACACCATATATTTT.

The CDR3 nucleotides read TGTGCCAGCAGTTCATCCCCCTGGGGCACCGGGGAGCTGTTTTTT. Its protein product is CASSSSPWGTGELFF. This rearrangement joins TRBV28 to TRBJ2-2; D uncertain. V was clipped by 4 bases and J by 4 bases, with 13 bases between them. The CDR3 spans 15 residues. Per the germline V gene, CDR1 is MDHEN and CDR2 is SYDVKM.

This chain joins TRBV6-1 and TRBJ2-4, with D tentatively TRBD2 (6 bases). V lost 0 bases to trimming and J lost 0 bases, with 9 bases between them. Germline V lookup: CDR1 MNHNS, CDR2 SASEGT. This CDR3 comprises 16 residues. CDR3 nucleotide sequence: TGTGCCAGCAGTGAAGCGCCGGGACTAGCCAAAAACATTCAGTACTTC. Protein product: CASSEAPGLAKNIQYF.

V usage is TRBV4-1 and J usage is TRBJ2-2; D is unclear. Germline CDR1 reads MGHRA; CDR2 reads YSYEKL. The CDR3 runs 16 residues. V lost 0 bases, J lost 6 bases, and 14 bases lay in between. The CDR3 bases are TGCGCCAGCAGCCAAGATAGTTATCAAGGTCCCGGGGAGCTGTTTTTT. It codes for CASSQDSYQGPGELFF.

V is TRBV5-6 and J is TRBJ2-7, with 9 bases lining up with TRBD1. The CDR3 contains 14 residues. Trimming at V came to 3 bases and at J to 2 bases, leaving 3 bases not matched to a gene. The V gene's germline CDR1 is SGHDT and CDR2 YYEEEE. CDR3: CASSWTGVAYEQYF. Written as DNA, the CDR3 is TGTGCCAGCAGCTGGACAGGGGTGGCCTACGAGCAGTACTTC.

This chain joins TRBV4-2 and TRBJ2-3; 10 bases line up with TRBD1. The germline V gene has CDR1 LGHNA and CDR2 YNFKEQ. This CDR3 contains 16 residues. With V trimmed by 1 base and J by 3 bases, 4 bases remained unmatched. CDR3 region: CASSQVTGQGTDTQYF. The CDR3 bases are TGTGCCAGCAGCCAAGTCACGGGACAGGGGACAGATACGCAGTATTTT.

The chain joins TRBV11-2 to TRBJ2-5; TRBD1 is a possible D gene (5 bases). The V gene's germline CDR1 is SGHAT and CDR2 FQNNGV. This CDR3 contains 15 residues. Trimming removed 7 bases from V and 5 bases from J, with 20 bases in between. The CDR3, as DNA: TGTGCCAGCACCCCGCAGGGATGGCGACGGGAGACCCAGTACTTC. Translation gives CASTPQGWRRETQYF.

This clone showed up just a few times. The sample carries other DNA sequences with the same CDR3. The chain employs TRBV10-3 and TRBJ2-7; a weak D match, TRBD1 (7 bases). From germline, CDR1 is ENHRY and CDR2 SYGVKD. The CDR3 contains 14 residues. Trimming shortened V by 8 bases and J by 0 bases, and 14 bases separated the two germline ends. CDR3 sequence (DNA): TGTGCCATCTCGCGGGGACAGACCTCCTACGAGCAGTACTTC. Translating gives CAISRGQTSYEQYF.

The chain recombines TRBV18 with TRBJ2-5; 7 bases map to TRBD1. There are 15 residues in the CDR3. CDR1 is KGHSH, CDR2 LQKENI, per germline. V shed 6 bases, J shed 1 base, and the junction held 8 bases outside the gene matches. Here the CDR3 reads CASSQRTGTQETQYF. The CDR3 coding sequence is TGTGCCAGCTCCCAGCGGACAGGTACCCAAGAGACCCAGTACTTC.

As regards this clone: The same CDR3 arises from other DNA sequences in this sample as well. The J gene is TRBJ1-2, the V gene TRBV30; D is uncertain. This CDR3 has 11 residues. The V end lost 2 bases, the J end lost 7 bases, and 8 bases lay between the germline ends. From germline, CDR1 is GTSNPN and CDR2 SVGIG (reference sequence). The CDR3 DNA reads TGTGCCTGGAGTCCCCCAGGTGGCTACACCTTC. Protein sequence: CAWSPPGGYTF.

The chain links TRBV5-6 to TRBJ2-7; D perhaps matches TRBD2 (7 bases). The ends were cut back, 0 bases at V and 5 bases at J, with 12 bases in the middle. The CDR3 consists of 14 residues. The germline V gene has CDR1 SGHDT and CDR2 YYEEEE. This CDR3 reads CASSLVPGGHEQYF. In DNA, the CDR3 is TGTGCCAGCAGCTTGGTGCCGGGGGGCCACGAGCAGTACTTC. The entire variable domain, with the rest obtained from reference TRBV5-6 and TRBJ2-7, is as follows: DAGVTQSPTHLIKTRGQQVTLRCSPKSGHDTVSWYQQALGQGPQFIFQYYEEEERQRGNFPDRFSGHQFPNYSSELNVNALLLGDSALYLCASSLVPGGHEQYFGPGTRLTVT.

Note on this clone: Other DNA sequences in the sample encode the same CDR3. The chain combines TRBV5-1 with TRBJ2-2; no definite D call. Trimming removed 1 base at V and 2 bases at J, with 6 bases between. CDR3 length: 14 residues. CDR1 and CDR2 from the germline V gene are SGHRS and YFSETQ. The CDR3 loop is CASSLRPNTGELFF. The CDR3 coding sequence is TGCGCCAGCAGCTTGCGTCCAAACACCGGGGAGCTGTTTTTT.

The chain joins TRBV28 to TRBJ2-3; 8 nucleotides match TRBD1. The J segment lost 0 bases and the V segment lost 7 bases, leaving 6 bases of the junction unmatched. CDR1 and CDR2 from the germline V gene are MDHEN and SYDVKM. This CDR3 spans 15 amino acids. The chain's CDR3 is CASTLRDRSTDTQYF. The CDR3, as DNA: TGTGCCAGCACCCTCCGGGACAGGAGCACAGATACGCAGTATTTT.

The V and J genes are TRBV28 and TRBJ2-7; D gene ambiguous. CDR1 and CDR2 from the germline V gene are MDHEN and SYDVKM. This CDR3 has 11 residues. The V end was cut by 8 bases, the J end by 5 bases, with 10 bases between. In nucleotides, the CDR3 is TGTGCCAGCCGCGGAATCAACGAGCAGTACTTC. It encodes CASRGINEQYF.